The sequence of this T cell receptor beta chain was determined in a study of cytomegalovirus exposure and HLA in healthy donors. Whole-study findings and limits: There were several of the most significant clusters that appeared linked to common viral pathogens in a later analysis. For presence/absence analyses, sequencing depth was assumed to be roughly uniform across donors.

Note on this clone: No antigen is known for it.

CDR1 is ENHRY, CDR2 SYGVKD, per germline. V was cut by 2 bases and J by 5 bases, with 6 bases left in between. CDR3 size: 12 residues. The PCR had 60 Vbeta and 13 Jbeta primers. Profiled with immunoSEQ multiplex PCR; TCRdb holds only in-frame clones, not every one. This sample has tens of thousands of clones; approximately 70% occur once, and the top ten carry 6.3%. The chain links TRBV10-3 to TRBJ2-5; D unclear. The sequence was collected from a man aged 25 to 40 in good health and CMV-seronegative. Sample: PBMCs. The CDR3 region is CAISEDWETQYF. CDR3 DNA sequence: TGTGCCATCAGTGAGGACTGGGAGACCCAGTACTTC.